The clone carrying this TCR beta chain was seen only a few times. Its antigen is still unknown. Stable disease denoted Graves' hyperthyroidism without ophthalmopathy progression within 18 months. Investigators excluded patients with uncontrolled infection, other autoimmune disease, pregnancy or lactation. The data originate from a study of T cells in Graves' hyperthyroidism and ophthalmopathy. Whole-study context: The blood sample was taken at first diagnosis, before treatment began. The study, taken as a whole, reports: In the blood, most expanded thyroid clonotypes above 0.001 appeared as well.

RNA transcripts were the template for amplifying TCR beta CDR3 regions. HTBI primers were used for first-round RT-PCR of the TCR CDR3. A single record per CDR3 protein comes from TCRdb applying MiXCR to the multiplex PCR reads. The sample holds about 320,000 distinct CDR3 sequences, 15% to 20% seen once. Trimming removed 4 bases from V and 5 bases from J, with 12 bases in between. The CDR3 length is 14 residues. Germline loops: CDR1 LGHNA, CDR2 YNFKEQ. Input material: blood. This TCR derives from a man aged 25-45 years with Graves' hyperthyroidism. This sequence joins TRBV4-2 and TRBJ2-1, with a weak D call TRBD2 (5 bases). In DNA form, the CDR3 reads TGTGCCAGCAGCCCCGTAGGAGCGGACAATGAGCAGTTCTTC. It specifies CASSPVGADNEQFF.